The 13 T cell receptor beta chains in this list originate from one sample, sequenced in a study of CD8 T cells in ankylosing spondylitis. TCRdb called the 5' RACE reads again in MiXCR, with one record for every CDR3 protein. The repertoire holds tens of thousands of distinct CDR3 sequences, roughly 9% seen once, with about 31% in the top ten. Which antigens these TCRs recognize remains unknown. Findings and caveats of the study: In ankylosing spondylitis blood, a motif of eight highly homologous TCR beta variants appeared characteristic.

The specimen sequenced was blood, either unsorted or a sorted T cell fraction (not recorded which). These receptor sequences come from a male donor with ankylosing spondylitis.

This clonotype was counted many times. This chain links TRBV7-9 with TRBJ2-1, with D perhaps matching TRBD1 or TRBD2 (6 bases each). Germline values: CDR1 SEHNR, CDR2 FQNEAQ (reference sequence). The CDR3 totals 13 residues. Trimming took 2 bases from V and 8 from J, leaving 10 bases between them. CDR3 DNA sequence: TGTGCCAGCAGCTTAATGGGGGGCGATGAGCAGTTCTTC. It translates to CASSLMGGDEQFF. Full variable domain (outside the CDR3, taken from reference TRBV7-9 and TRBJ2-1): DTGVSQNPRHKITKRGQNVTFRCDPISEHNRLYWYRQTLGQGPEFLTYFQNEAQLEKSRLLSDRFSAERPKGSFSTLEIQRTEQGDSAMYLCASSLMGGDEQFFGPGTRLTVL.

V usage is TRBV20-1 and J usage is TRBJ2-1, with a possible D match to TRBD2 (5 bases). The CDR3 sequence is 14 residues long. From germline, CDR1 is DFQATT and CDR2 SNEGSKA (reference sequence). V shed 7 bases and J shed 4 bases, with 17 bases lying between them. CDR3 DNA sequence: TGCAGTGTTCCAGTTATGCGCGGGTACAATGAGCAGTTCTTC. Translated, it gives CSVPVMRGYNEQFF.

This clonotype was detected a few times. V and J are TRBV4-2 and TRBJ2-2; weak D call: TRBD1 (5 bases). V lost 4 bases and J 4 bases, leaving 16 bases between the germline ends. This CDR3 contains 16 residues. CDR1 and CDR2 from the germline V gene are LGHNA and YNFKEQ. CDR3 sequence: CASSPEATGRTGELFF. The CDR3 DNA is TGTGCCAGCAGCCCTGAGGCCACAGGACGCACCGGGGAGCTGTTTTTT.

This clonotype was detected a few times. The CDR3: CASSSSDQGGEQFF. CDR3 coding DNA: TGTGCCAGCAGCTCAAGTGACCAGGGGGGTGAGCAGTTCTTC. This chain connects TRBV16 to TRBJ2-1, with D maybe TRBD1 (7 bases). The ends were cut back, 5 bases at V and 9 bases at J, with 17 bases in the middle. Germline V gene sequence: CDR1 KGHSY, CDR2 FQNENV. The CDR3 is 14 residues long.

This clonotype was detected a few times. The chain combines TRBV11-2 with TRBJ1-2; weak D call: TRBD1 (5 bases). Trimming removed 0 bases at V and 3 bases at J, with 8 bases between. CDR1 is SGHAT and CDR2 is FQNNGV in the germline V gene. This CDR3 has 14 residues. DNA for the CDR3: TGTGCCAGCAGCTTAGATTTGGGGGACTATGGCTACACCTTC. It is translated as CASSLDLGDYGYTF. The variable domain in full, with the rest retrieved from reference TRBV11-2 and TRBJ1-2, is EAGVAQSPRYKIIEKRQSVAFWCNPISGHATLYWYQQILGQGPKLLIQFQNNGVVDDSQLPKDRFSAERLKGVDSTLKIQPAKLEDSAVYLCASSLDLGDYGYTFGSGTRLTVV.

V usage is TRBV27 and J usage is TRBJ2-3; 8 bases match TRBD2. J lost 8 bases, V lost 2 bases, and 6 bases had no gene match. Germline CDR1 is MNHEY and CDR2 is SMNVEV (reference sequence). The CDR3 covers 14 residues. The CDR3 DNA sequence: TGTGCCAGCAGTTTAGGCGGGGGGACCGGTACGCAGTATTTT. It is translated as CASSLGGGTGTQYF.

Many counts were recorded for this clonotype. The genes are TRBV7-9 and TRBJ1-1, with no clear D. CDR3 length: 13 residues. V was shortened by 2 bases and J by 4 bases, with 8 bases between the two germline ends. Germline V lookup: CDR1 SEHNR, CDR2 FQNEAQ (reference sequence). The CDR3 here is CASSLSGVTEAFF. CDR3 in DNA: TGTGCCAGCAGCTTAAGTGGGGTCACTGAAGCTTTCTTT. The whole variable domain, filled in from reference TRBV7-9 and TRBJ1-1, reads DTGVSQNPRHKITKRGQNVTFRCDPISEHNRLYWYRQTLGQGPEFLTYFQNEAQLEKSRLLSDRFSAERPKGSFSTLEIQRTEQGDSAMYLCASSLSGVTEAFFGQGTRLTVV.

The CDR3 spells CASNPGTARTEAFF. DNA for the CDR3: TGTGCCAGCAACCCGGGGACAGCCCGTACTGAAGCTTTCTTT. The rearrangement uses TRBV9 and TRBJ1-1, with 7 bases that match TRBD1. This CDR3 region has 14 residues. Germline lookup yields CDR1 SGDLS and CDR2 YYNGEE. Trimming cost V 6 bases and J 5 bases; bases outside gene matches: 10.

This clonotype was found many times. This chain connects TRBV10-2 to TRBJ2-7; D may be TRBD1 (5 bases). V was cut by 6 bases and J by 3 bases, with 12 bases left in between. There are 13 residues in the CDR3. The germline gives CDR1 WSHSY, CDR2 SAAADI. For the CDR3, the DNA is TGCGCCAGCAGACCTCAGGGCGACTACGAGCAGTACGTC. Its protein product is CASRPQGDYEQYV.

This clonotype showed up many times. The V and J genes are TRBV7-9 and TRBJ2-1, with D unresolved. Trimming took off 2 bases at V and 7 bases at J, with 6 bases between the two ends. This CDR3 is 12 amino acids long. Germline lookup yields CDR1 SEHNR and CDR2 FQNEAQ (reference sequence). DNA of the CDR3: TGTGCCAGCAGCTTATTCACGAATGAGCAGTTCTTC. It encodes CASSLFTNEQFF.

This chain uses TRBV11-1 with TRBJ2-1; TRBD2 aligns across 12 bases. Germline values: CDR1 SGHAT, CDR2 FQDESV (reference sequence). The CDR3 contains 18 residues. Trimming took 1 base from V and 4 from J; bases not matched to a gene: 8. CDR3: CASSLGRLAGEGYNEQFF. CDR3 DNA sequence: TGTGCCAGCAGCTTAGGAAGACTAGCGGGAGAGGGGTACAATGAGCAGTTCTTC.

This clonotype was detected many times. The chain carries TRBV5-6 and TRBJ2-5; D remains ambiguous. The CDR3 covers 10 residues. Germline V gene lookup returns CDR1 SGHDT and CDR2 YYEEEE. The germline V and J ends were trimmed by 0 bases and 7 bases, with 1 base remaining between them. DNA for the CDR3: TGTGCCAGCAGCTTGGGGACCCAGTACTTC. It yields the protein CASSLGTQYF.

This rearrangement joins TRBV12-3 or TRBV12-4 to TRBJ1-1; no clear D. Trimming left V 1 base short and J 1 base short, with 10 bases between. The CDR3 loop spans 15 amino acids. The CDR3 DNA follows: TGTGCCAGCAGTTTAGTTGGGGATAGGAACACTGAAGCTTTCTTT. Amino acids: CASSLVGDRNTEAFF.